This T cell receptor beta chain emerged from a study of T cell repertoires in cytomegalovirus infection. About the research overall: Recently identified HLA-C-restricted CMV epitopes were among the peptides used. Through public TCR beta signatures, both CMV infection and matching HLA type were indicated.

Each CDR3 protein is one row after TCRdb ran MiXCR on the reads. The sample has some 220,000 distinct CDR3 sequences; 35% to 40% are singletons. Points on this clonotype: Its target is unknown.

The V gene end was trimmed by 6 bases and the J gene end by 6 bases; junction bases not matched to a gene: 7. The germline CDR1 and CDR2 sequences are MNHNY and SVGAGI (reference sequence). This CDR3 contains 14 residues. Findings of the study overall: Within the response measured ex vivo, HLA-C-restricted CMV-specific TCR beta clonotypes were dominant.

This chain connects TRBV6-6 to TRBJ2-1; 8 bases map to TRBD1. The receptor was derived from a human donor in good health (CMV status not recorded). Some clones in this sample may be carry-over from other donors' samples. Sequences were derived from CD8+ T cells from cultured PBMCs, sampled from culture after CMV antigen stimulation. The CDR3 sequence: CASRTTGDGNEQFF. CDR3 nucleotide sequence: TGTGCCAGCAGAACGACAGGGGATGGCAATGAGCAGTTCTTC.